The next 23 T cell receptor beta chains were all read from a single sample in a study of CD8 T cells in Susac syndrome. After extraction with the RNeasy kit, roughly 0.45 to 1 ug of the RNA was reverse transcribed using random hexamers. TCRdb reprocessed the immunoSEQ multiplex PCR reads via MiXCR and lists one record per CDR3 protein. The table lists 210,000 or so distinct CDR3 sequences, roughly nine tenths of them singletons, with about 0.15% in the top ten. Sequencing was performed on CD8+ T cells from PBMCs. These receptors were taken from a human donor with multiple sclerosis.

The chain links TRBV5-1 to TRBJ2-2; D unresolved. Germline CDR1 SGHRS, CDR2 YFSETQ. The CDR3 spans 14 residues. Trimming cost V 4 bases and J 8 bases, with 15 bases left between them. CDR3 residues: CASSTDELPGELFF. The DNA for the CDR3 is TGCGCCAGCAGCACGGACGAACTCCCTGGGGAGCTGTTTTTT.

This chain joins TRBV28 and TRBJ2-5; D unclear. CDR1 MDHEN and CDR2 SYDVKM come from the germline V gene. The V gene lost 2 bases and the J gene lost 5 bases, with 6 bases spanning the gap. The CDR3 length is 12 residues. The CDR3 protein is CASSLPGETQYF. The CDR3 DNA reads TGTGCCAGCAGTTTACCTGGTGAGACCCAGTACTTC.

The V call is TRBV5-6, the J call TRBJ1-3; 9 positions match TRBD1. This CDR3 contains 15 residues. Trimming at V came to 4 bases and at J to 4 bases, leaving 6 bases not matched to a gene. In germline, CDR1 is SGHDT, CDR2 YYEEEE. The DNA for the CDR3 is TGTGCCAGCAGCCCGGGACAGGGAGGAGGAAACACCATATATTTT. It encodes CASSPGQGGGNTIYF. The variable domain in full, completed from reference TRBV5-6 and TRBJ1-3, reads DAGVTQSPTHLIKTRGQQVTLRCSPKSGHDTVSWYQQALGQGPQFIFQYYEEEERQRGNFPDRFSGHQFPNYSSELNVNALLLGDSALYLCASSPGQGGGNTIYFGEGSWLTVV.

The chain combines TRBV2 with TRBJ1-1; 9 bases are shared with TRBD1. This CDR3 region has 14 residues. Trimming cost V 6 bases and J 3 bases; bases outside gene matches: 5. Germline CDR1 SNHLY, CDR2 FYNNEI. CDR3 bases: TGTGCCAGCAGAACTTGGGACAGGGACACTGAAGCTTTCTTT. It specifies CASRTWDRDTEAFF.

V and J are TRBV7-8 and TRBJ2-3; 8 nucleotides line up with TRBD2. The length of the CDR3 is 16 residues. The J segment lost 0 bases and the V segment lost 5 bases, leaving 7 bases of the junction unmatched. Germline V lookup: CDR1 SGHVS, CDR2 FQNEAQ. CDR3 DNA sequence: TGTGCCAGCAGCCTACGGACTAGCCTCAGCACAGATACGCAGTATTTT. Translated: CASSLRTSLSTDTQYF.

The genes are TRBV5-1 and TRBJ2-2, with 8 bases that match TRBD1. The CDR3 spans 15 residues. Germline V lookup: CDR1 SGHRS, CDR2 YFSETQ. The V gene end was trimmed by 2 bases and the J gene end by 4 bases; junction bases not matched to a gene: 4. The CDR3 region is CASSFSQGATGELFF. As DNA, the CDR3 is TGCGCCAGCAGCTTCAGTCAGGGGGCCACCGGGGAGCTGTTTTTT. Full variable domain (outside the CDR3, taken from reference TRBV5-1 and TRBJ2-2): KAGVTQTPRYLIKTRGQQVTLSCSPISGHRSVSWYQQTPGQGLQFLFEYFSETQRNKGNFPGRFSGRQFSNSRSEMNVSTLELGDSALYLCASSFSQGATGELFFGEGSRLTVL.

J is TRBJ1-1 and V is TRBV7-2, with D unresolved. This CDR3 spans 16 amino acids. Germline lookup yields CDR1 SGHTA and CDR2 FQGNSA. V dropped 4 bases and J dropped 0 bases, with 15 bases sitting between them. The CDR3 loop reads CASSSRVSIMNTEAFF. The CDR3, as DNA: TGTGCCAGCAGCTCACGGGTGAGCATCATGAACACTGAAGCTTTCTTT.

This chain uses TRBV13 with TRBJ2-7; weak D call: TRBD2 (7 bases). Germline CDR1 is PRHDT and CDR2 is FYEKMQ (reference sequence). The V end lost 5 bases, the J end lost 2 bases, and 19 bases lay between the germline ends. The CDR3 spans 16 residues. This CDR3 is CASSPRGAGSTYEQYF. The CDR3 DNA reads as TGTGCCAGCAGCCCCAGGGGAGCGGGATCAACCTACGAGCAGTACTTC.

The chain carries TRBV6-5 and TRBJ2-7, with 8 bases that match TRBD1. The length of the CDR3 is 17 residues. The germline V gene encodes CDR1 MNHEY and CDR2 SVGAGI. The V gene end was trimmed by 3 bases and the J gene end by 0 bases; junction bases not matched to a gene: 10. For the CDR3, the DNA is TGTGCCAGCAGTTATAACGCCAGGACAGGGAGCTCCTACGAGCAGTACTTC. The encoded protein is CASSYNARTGSSYEQYF.

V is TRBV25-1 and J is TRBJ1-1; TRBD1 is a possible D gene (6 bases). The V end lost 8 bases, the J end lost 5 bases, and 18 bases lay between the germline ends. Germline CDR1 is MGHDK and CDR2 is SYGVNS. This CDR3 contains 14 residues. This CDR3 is CASARGAGPTEAFF. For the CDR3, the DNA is TGTGCCAGCGCCCGGGGGGCAGGGCCAACTGAAGCTTTCTTT.

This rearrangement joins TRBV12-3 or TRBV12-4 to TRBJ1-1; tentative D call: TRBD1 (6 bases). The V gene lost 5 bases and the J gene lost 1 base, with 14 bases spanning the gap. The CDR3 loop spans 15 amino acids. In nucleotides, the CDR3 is TGTGCCAGCAGTGGGGACCAGACAGGGAACACTGAAGCTTTCTTT. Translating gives CASSGDQTGNTEAFF.

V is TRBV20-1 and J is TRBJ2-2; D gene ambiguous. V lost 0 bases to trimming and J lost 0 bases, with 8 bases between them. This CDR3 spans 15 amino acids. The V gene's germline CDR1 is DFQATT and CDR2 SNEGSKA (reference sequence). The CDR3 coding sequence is TGCAGTGCTAGAGATCATGAATCGAACACCGGGGAGCTGTTTTTT. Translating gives CSARDHESNTGELFF.

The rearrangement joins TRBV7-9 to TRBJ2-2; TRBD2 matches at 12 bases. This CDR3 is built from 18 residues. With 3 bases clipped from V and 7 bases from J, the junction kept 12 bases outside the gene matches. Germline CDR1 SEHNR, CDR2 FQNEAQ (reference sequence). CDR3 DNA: TGTGCCAGCAGCTTTCGCCTAGCGGGGGGGCCGACGGTCGGGGAGCTGTTTTTT. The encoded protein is CASSFRLAGGPTVGELFF.

The CDR3 DNA follows: TGTGCCAGCAGCTTTTTCAGAGAACAAGAGACCCAGTACTTC. Amino acids: CASSFFREQETQYF. V is TRBV7-8 and J is TRBJ2-5; D gene unclear. V was cut by 3 bases and J by 2 bases, with 10 bases left in between. The germline V gene has CDR1 SGHVS and CDR2 FQNEAQ. The CDR3 runs 14 residues.

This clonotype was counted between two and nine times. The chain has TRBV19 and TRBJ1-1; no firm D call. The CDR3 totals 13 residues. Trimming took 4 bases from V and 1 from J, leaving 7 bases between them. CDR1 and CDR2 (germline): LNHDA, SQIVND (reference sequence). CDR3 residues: CASSTGGNTEAFF. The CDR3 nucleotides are TGTGCCAGTAGTACCGGAGGGAACACTGAAGCTTTCTTT.

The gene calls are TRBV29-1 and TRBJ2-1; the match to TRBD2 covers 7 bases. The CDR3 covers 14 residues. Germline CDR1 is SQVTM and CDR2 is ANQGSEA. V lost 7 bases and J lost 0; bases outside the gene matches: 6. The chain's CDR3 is CSGEGQYSYNEQFF. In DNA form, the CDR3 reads TGCAGCGGGGAGGGTCAATACTCCTACAATGAGCAGTTCTTC.

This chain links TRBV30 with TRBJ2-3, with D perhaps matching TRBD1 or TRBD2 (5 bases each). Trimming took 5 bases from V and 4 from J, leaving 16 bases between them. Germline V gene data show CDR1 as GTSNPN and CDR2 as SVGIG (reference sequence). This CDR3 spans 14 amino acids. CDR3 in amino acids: CAWGPGAGPDTQYF. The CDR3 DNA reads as TGTGCCTGGGGCCCCGGGGCGGGCCCAGATACGCAGTATTTT.

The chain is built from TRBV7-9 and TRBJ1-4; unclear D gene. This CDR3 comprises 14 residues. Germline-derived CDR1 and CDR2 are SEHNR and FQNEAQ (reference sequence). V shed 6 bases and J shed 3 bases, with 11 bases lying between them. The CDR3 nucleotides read TGTGCCAGCAGGCGCTTTCCTGCTAATGAAAAACTGTTTTTT. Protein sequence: CASRRFPANEKLFF.

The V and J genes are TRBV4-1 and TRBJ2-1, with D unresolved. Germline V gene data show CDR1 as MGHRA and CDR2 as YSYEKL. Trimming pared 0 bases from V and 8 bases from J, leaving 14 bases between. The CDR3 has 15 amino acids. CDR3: CASSQESPVVDEQFF. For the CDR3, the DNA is TGCGCCAGCAGCCAAGAGAGTCCAGTCGTCGATGAGCAGTTCTTC.

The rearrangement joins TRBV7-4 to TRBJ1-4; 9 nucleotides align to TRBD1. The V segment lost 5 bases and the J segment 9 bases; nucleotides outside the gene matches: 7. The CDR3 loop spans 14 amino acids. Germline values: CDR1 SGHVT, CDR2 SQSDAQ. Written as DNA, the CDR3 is TGTGCCAGCAGCCCCCGGGACAGGGCTCAAAAACTGTTTTTT. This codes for CASSPRDRAQKLFF.

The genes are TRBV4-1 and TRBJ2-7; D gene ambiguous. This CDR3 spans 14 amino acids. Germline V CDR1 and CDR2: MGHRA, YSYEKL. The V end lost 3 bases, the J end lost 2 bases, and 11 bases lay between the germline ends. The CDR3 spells CASSQAVLTYEQYF. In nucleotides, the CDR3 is TGCGCCAGCAGCCAGGCAGTACTTACCTACGAGCAGTACTTC.

This CDR3 reads CATSILARTDTQYF. The CDR3 DNA is TGTGCCACCAGCATACTAGCGCGCACAGATACGCAGTATTTT. The chain recombines TRBV15 with TRBJ2-3, with 7 bases that match TRBD2. The ends lost 4 bases at V and 1 base at J; junction bases unmatched: 2. The length of the CDR3 is 14 residues. Germline values: CDR1 LNHNV, CDR2 YYDKDF (reference sequence).

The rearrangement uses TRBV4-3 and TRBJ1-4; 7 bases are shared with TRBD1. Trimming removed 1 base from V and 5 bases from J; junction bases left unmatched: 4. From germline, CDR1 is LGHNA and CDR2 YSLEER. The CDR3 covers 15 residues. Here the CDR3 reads CASSQGTGTNEKLFF. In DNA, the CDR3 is TGCGCCAGCAGCCAAGGGACAGGAACAAATGAAAAACTGTTTTTT.